The 30 T cell receptor beta chains below come from one sample, sequenced in a study of cytomegalovirus exposure and HLA in healthy donors. Vbeta (60) and Jbeta (13) primers were used in the PCR. The repertoire was sequenced with immunoSEQ multiplex PCR; TCRdb's copy has only in-frame clones and lacks some. Among about 130,000 clones listed, over 70% were seen once. Sequenced sample: PBMCs. Receptors originate from a man in his late teens or twenties in good health and CMV-seropositive.

The chain recombines TRBV11-1 with TRBJ2-5, with a weak D call TRBD1 (6 bases). Germline assignment: CDR1 SGHAT and CDR2 FQDESV (reference sequence). V was trimmed by 3 bases and J by 2 bases, leaving 13 bases between them. The CDR3 totals 15 residues. The CDR3 coding sequence is TGTGCCAGCAGCTTTCAGGGGAAAGAGCAAGAGACCCAGTACTTC. It is translated as CASSFQGKEQETQYF. Full variable domain (rest looked up from reference TRBV11-1 and TRBJ2-5): EAEVAQSPRYKITEKSQAVAFWCDPISGHATLYWYRQILGQGPELLVQFQDESVVDDSQLPKDRFSAERLKGVDSTLKIQPAELGDSAMYLCASSFQGKEQETQYFGPGTRLLVL.

In its sample, this clone was seen a few times. At one end, the junction sequence differs from germline, possibly due to a read error. The V and J genes are TRBV7-9 and TRBJ2-5; TRBD1 might be the D (6 bases). Judging by the DNA end, TRBJ2-7 fits better; the J call may be wrong. CDR3 length equals 14 residues. Germline loops: CDR1 SEHNR, CDR2 FQNEAQ (reference sequence). CDR3 DNA: TGTTCCAGCAGTAAAGACAGGTATTCCGTCGAGCAGTACTTC. Its translation: CSSSKDRYSVEQYF.

This chain connects TRBV14 to TRBJ2-7, with a possible D match to TRBD2 (6 bases). V lost 4 bases, J lost 3 bases, and 13 bases lay in between. This CDR3 has 14 residues. The germline CDR1 and CDR2 sequences are SGHDN and FVKESK. This CDR3 is CASSPGATNYEQYF. The DNA for the CDR3 is TGTGCCAGCAGCCCGGGAGCAACAAACTACGAGCAGTACTTC.

This clone was recorded a few times. The V call is TRBV5-1, the J call TRBJ2-5, with a weak D call TRBD1 (6 bases). This CDR3 spans 13 amino acids. Trimming left V 6 bases short and J 2 bases short, with 11 bases between. Germline V gene sequence: CDR1 SGHRS, CDR2 YFSETQ. CDR3 region: CASTKGTQETQYF. CDR3 coding DNA: TGCGCCAGCACCAAGGGGACACAAGAGACCCAGTACTTC.

CDR3 region: CASSPLGTGGIANYGYTF. In nucleotides, the CDR3 is TGTGCCAGCTCACCACTTGGGACAGGGGGCATAGCTAACTATGGCTACACCTTC. The rearrangement uses TRBV18 and TRBJ1-2; 12 nucleotides line up with TRBD1. The CDR3 sequence is 18 residues long. CDR1 and CDR2 (germline): KGHSH, LQKENI. J gave up 0 bases and V 1 base, and 6 bases lay outside the gene matches.

This sequence joins TRBV2 and TRBJ1-2; 8 bases are shared with TRBD1. The CDR3 length is 15 residues. CDR1 SNHLY and CDR2 FYNNEI come from the germline V gene. The ends lost 3 bases at V and 7 bases at J; junction bases unmatched: 10. The CDR3 nucleotides are TGTGCCAGCAGTGAGACGCGGACAGGGTATCGTGGCTACACCTTC. This codes for CASSETRTGYRGYTF.

The CDR3 DNA reads TGTGCCAGTAGTTCCAACATGCCGGGACAGGGACACGAGCAGTACTTC. Amino acid sequence: CASSSNMPGQGHEQYF. The chain is built from TRBV19 and TRBJ2-7, with 9 nucleotides matching TRBD1. The trim removed 5 bases at V and 5 bases at J, leaving 13 bases unmatched. The CDR3 runs 16 residues. Germline assignment: CDR1 LNHDA and CDR2 SQIVND (reference sequence).

The genes are TRBV7-2 and TRBJ1-2; 9 bases line up with TRBD1. V lost 5 bases, J lost 2 bases, and 6 bases stayed unmatched. This CDR3 has 15 amino acids. Germline CDR1 SGHTA, CDR2 FQGNSA. The CDR3 DNA reads as TGTGCCAGCAGCCGTCCCGGGACAGGGAACTATGGCTACACCTTC. Encoded protein: CASSRPGTGNYGYTF.

As DNA, the CDR3 is TGTGCCAGCAGCCGAACTACAGGGGTCTTTGGAAACACCATATATTTT. It is translated as CASSRTTGVFGNTIYF. This chain joins TRBV11-2 and TRBJ1-3; 7 bases fit TRBD1. Trimming took 5 bases from V and 3 from J; bases not matched to a gene: 10. The CDR3 length is 16 residues. Germline V gene sequence: CDR1 SGHAT, CDR2 FQNNGV.

The V and J genes are TRBV14 and TRBJ1-2; 7 bases agree with TRBD1. The CDR3 spans 14 residues. J gave up 5 bases and V 3 bases, and 6 bases lay outside the gene matches. Germline assignment: CDR1 SGHDN and CDR2 FVKESK. The DNA for the CDR3 is TGTGCCAGCAGCCATGGGGGACAGCCTTATGGCTACACCTTC. This gives the protein CASSHGGQPYGYTF.

The chain carries TRBV19 and TRBJ1-4; TRBD1 might be the D (6 bases). The germline gives CDR1 LNHDA, CDR2 SQIVND (reference sequence). The CDR3 length is 13 residues. With 3 bases removed from V and 8 bases from J, the gap between germline ends came to 10 bases. The CDR3 DNA reads TGTGCCAGTAGTATCGGCAGGGGCGAAAAACTGTTTTTT. Its protein is CASSIGRGEKLFF.

The J gene is TRBJ2-6, the V gene TRBV10-2; the D gene is possibly TRBD1 (6 bases). The V end was cut by 3 bases, the J end by 4 bases, with 13 bases between. The germline CDR1 and CDR2 sequences are WSHSY and SAAADI. CDR3 length: 16 amino acids. CDR3 bases: TGCGCCAGCAGTGACCCTGGGGGCTTAGGGGCCAACGTCCTGACTTTC. Its protein product is CASSDPGGLGANVLTF.

The chain links TRBV19 to TRBJ1-1; 9 positions match TRBD1. Germline assignment: CDR1 LNHDA and CDR2 SQIVND (reference sequence). The junction had 9 bases not matched to a gene; V was cut back by 5 bases and J by 5 bases. This CDR3 region has 15 residues. This CDR3 is CASSPGDRAGTEAFF. The CDR3, as DNA: TGTGCCAGTAGTCCAGGGGACAGGGCCGGGACTGAAGCTTTCTTT.

This chain links TRBV11-2 with TRBJ2-1, with a possible D match to TRBD2 (5 bases). The V end lost 2 bases, the J end lost 7 bases, and 9 bases lay between the germline ends. Germline V CDR1 and CDR2: SGHAT, FQNNGV. The CDR3 loop spans 13 amino acids. CDR3 protein: CASSLTRTNEQFF. The CDR3 bases are TGTGCCAGCAGCTTAACGCGGACTAATGAGCAGTTCTTC.

The genes are TRBV10-3 and TRBJ2-1; 8 bases match TRBD2. J was trimmed by 7 bases and V by 10 bases; bases with no gene match: 6. The CDR3 has 12 residues. Germline CDR1 ENHRY, CDR2 SYGVKD. In nucleotides, the CDR3 is TGTGCCACCGGGAGGGCCGGGAATGAGCAGTTCTTC. It codes for CATGRAGNEQFF.

In its sample, this clone was seen a few times. The chain couples TRBV27 to TRBJ2-6; D is perhaps TRBD1 (6 bases). Between the trimmed V and J ends, which lost 5 bases and 2 bases, there was a span of 7 bases. The germline CDR1 and CDR2 sequences are MNHEY and SMNVEV (reference sequence). This CDR3 is built from 14 residues. CDR3 amino acids: CASSHRAGANVLTF. CDR3 in DNA: TGTGCCAGCAGTCACAGGGCTGGGGCCAACGTCCTGACTTTC. The variable domain in full, with the rest retrieved from reference TRBV27 and TRBJ2-6, is EAQVTQNPRYLITVTGKKLTVTCSQNMNHEYMSWYRQDPGLGLRQIYYSMNVEVTDKGDVPEGYKVSRKEKRNFPLILESPSPNQTSLYFCASSHRAGANVLTFGAGSRLTVL.

The chain uses TRBV19 and TRBJ2-5; 8 bases map to TRBD2. The V gene end was trimmed by 3 bases and the J gene end by 4 bases; junction bases not matched to a gene: 10. Per the germline V gene, CDR1 is LNHDA and CDR2 is SQIVND (reference sequence). The CDR3 runs to 16 residues. The CDR3 loop is CASSMASGSVSETQYF. CDR3 coding DNA: TGTGCCAGTAGTATGGCCAGCGGGAGCGTATCAGAGACCCAGTACTTC.

V usage is TRBV4-3 and J usage is TRBJ2-1; TRBD2 agrees at 11 bases. Trimming took 0 bases from V and 3 from J; bases not matched to a gene: 13. Germline CDR1 is LGHNA and CDR2 is YSLEER. The CDR3 is 20 amino acids. The CDR3 DNA sequence: TGCGCCAGCAGCCAAGAAATAGCGGGAGGGCCTTTTGTCAGCTACAATGAGCAGTTCTTC. Protein: CASSQEIAGGPFVSYNEQFF.

The chain is built from TRBV30 and TRBJ2-7, with D possibly matching TRBD1 (6 bases). Trimming left V 4 bases short and J 0 bases short, with 16 bases between. Per germline, CDR1 GTSNPN and CDR2 SVGIG (reference sequence). The CDR3 has 15 residues. CDR3 in amino acids: CAWTVGTDSSYEQYF. The CDR3 DNA follows: TGTGCCTGGACCGTAGGGACGGACAGCTCCTACGAGCAGTACTTC.

This clone was counted a single time. The chain links TRBV18 to TRBJ2-7; tentatively, D is TRBD2 (5 bases). This CDR3 has 13 residues. Between the trimmed V and J ends, which lost 4 bases and 7 bases, there was a span of 14 bases. The V gene's germline CDR1 is KGHSH and CDR2 LQKENI. CDR3 DNA: TGTGCCAGCTCACGTTGGGGAGAAGAAGAGCAGTACTTC. It specifies CASSRWGEEEQYF.

The chain combines TRBV15 with TRBJ2-2; D is perhaps TRBD2 (5 bases). The CDR3 extends over 15 amino acids. Deletions cut 1 base from V and 2 bases from J, with 8 bases between. Germline CDR1 and CDR2: LNHNV and YYDKDF (reference sequence). Here the CDR3 reads CATSRASRNTGELFF. CDR3 DNA sequence: TGTGCCACCAGCAGAGCTAGCAGAAACACCGGGGAGCTGTTTTTT.

V is TRBV7-2 and J is TRBJ2-3; D might be TRBD2 (7 bases). V dropped 5 bases and J dropped 0 bases, with 9 bases sitting between them. CDR3 size: 14 residues. Germline V gene data show CDR1 as SGHTA and CDR2 as FQGNSA. The CDR3, as DNA: TGTGCCAGCAGCGGGGGGGCTAGCACAGATACGCAGTATTTT. Protein sequence: CASSGGASTDTQYF.

This chain uses TRBV7-6 with TRBJ1-4; 9 bases are shared with TRBD1. There are 17 residues in the CDR3. The ends lost 5 bases at V and 6 bases at J; junction bases unmatched: 13. Germline lookup yields CDR1 SGHVS and CDR2 FNYEAQ. The CDR3 DNA reads as TGTGCCAGCAGCCCGGGGGTGTACCGGACAGGGGATGAAAAACTGTTTTTT. As protein: CASSPGVYRTGDEKLFF. Full variable domain (outside the CDR3, taken from reference TRBV7-6 and TRBJ1-4): GAGVSQSPRYKVTKRGQDVALRCDPISGHVSLYWYRQALGQGPEFLTYFNYEAQQDKSGLPNDRFSAERPEGSISTLTIQRTEQRDSAMYRCASSPGVYRTGDEKLFFGSGTQLSVL.

The chain links TRBV6-1 to TRBJ1-1; D is uncertain. The CDR3 contains 12 residues. Germline V gives CDR1 MNHNS, CDR2 SASEGT. V lost 3 bases and J lost 5, with 7 bases in between. This CDR3 is CASSDSFTEAFF. CDR3 nucleotides: TGTGCCAGCAGTGATTCGTTTACTGAAGCTTTCTTT.

This clone was picked up one time. Mismatch with germline at one junction end may stem from a read error. The chain couples TRBV7-9 to TRBJ2-2, with 10 nucleotides matching TRBD1. This CDR3 region has 16 residues. From germline, CDR1 is SEHNR and CDR2 FQNEAQ (reference sequence). CDR3 nucleotides: TGTTCCAGCAGCCCCCCCGGGACAGGGGAGGCCGGGGAGCTGTTTTTT. Translating gives CSSSPPGTGEAGELFF.

The V call is TRBV5-4, the J call TRBJ2-5; 11 bases align to TRBD2. Trimming took 4 bases from V and 4 from J; bases not matched to a gene: 15. CDR3 length: 18 amino acids. CDR1 and CDR2 (germline): SGHNT, YYREEE (reference sequence). The CDR3 reads CASSPIAGGPQGGETQYF. The CDR3, as DNA: TGTGCCAGCAGCCCGATAGCGGGGGGGCCCCAGGGCGGAGAGACCCAGTACTTC.

V gene TRBV10-1 combines with J gene TRBJ1-5, with 7 positions matching TRBD1. This CDR3 region has 17 residues. V trimming: 10 bases; J trimming: 6 bases; junction bases outside the gene matches: 21. CDR1 and CDR2 from the germline V gene are WNHNN and SYGVQD (reference sequence). The CDR3 DNA reads as TGCGCCACCAGACCTCAGGGGGATGTCACGATTAGTCAGCCCCAGCATTTT. Protein: CATRPQGDVTISQPQHF.

The rearrangement links TRBV19 to TRBJ1-5, with D tentatively TRBD1 (6 bases). CDR1 is LNHDA and CDR2 is SQIVND in the germline V gene (reference sequence). The germline V and J ends were trimmed by 11 bases and 2 bases, with 13 bases remaining between them. CDR3 size: 13 residues. The DNA for the CDR3 is TGTGCCGGGGGCAGGGACGGCAATCAGCCCCAGCATTTT. Residues: CAGGRDGNQPQHF.

The genes are TRBV19 and TRBJ2-1; the match to TRBD1 covers 9 bases. This CDR3 comprises 14 residues. V lost 9 bases and J lost 4; bases outside the gene matches: 7. The germline V gene has CDR1 LNHDA and CDR2 SQIVND (reference sequence). The CDR3 sequence: CASTTGTGYNEQFF. CDR3 sequence (DNA): TGTGCCAGCACTACCGGGACAGGGTACAATGAGCAGTTCTTC.

V usage is TRBV10-3 and J usage is TRBJ2-2; maybe TRBD1 (6 bases). Germline assignment: CDR1 ENHRY and CDR2 SYGVKD. The CDR3 length is 15 residues. Trimming stripped 4 bases from V and 3 bases from J, with 12 bases between. In DNA form, the CDR3 reads TGTGCCATCAGTGGGGGGCACGACGACACCGGGGAGCTGTTTTTT. Translation: CAISGGHDDTGELFF.